These T cell receptor beta chains were read from a single sample in a study of shared clonotypes between healthy human individuals. TCRdb keeps only in-frame clones here, not all; method: immunoSEQ multiplex PCR. The sample has 2 million to 2.5 million clones, around 95% seen once. The sample comprised naive CD4+ T cells sorted from blood. These receptors were collected from a man in his late teens or twenties in good health. The CDR3 runs from the conserved cysteine through the conserved F or W. The D gene is left open where the match is weak. Not every row has a clone size; where given, it reads once, few, many or a size class.

j_gene: TRBJ2-7
abundance: .
d_gene: TRBD1
v_gene: TRBV6-1
CDR3nt: TGTGCCAGCAGTGAAGCATGGGACAGGCAGCGCGAGCAGTACTTC
CDR3aa: CASSEAWDRQREQYF

j_gene: TRBJ1-2
abundance: .
d_gene: .
v_gene: TRBV6-4
CDR3nt: TGTGCCAGCACCCAGAGGGCAGGGAGTGGCTACACCTTC
CDR3aa: CASTQRAGSGYTF

j_gene: TRBJ2-5
abundance: .
d_gene: TRBD2
v_gene: TRBV5-1
CDR3nt: TGCGCCAGCAGCAAGGGACTAGCGGGAGTAGAAGAGACCCAGTACTTC
CDR3aa: CASSKGLAGVEETQYF

j_gene: TRBJ2-2
abundance: .
d_gene: .
v_gene: TRBV9
CDR3nt: TGTGCCAGCAGCGCCAGTGAGAGCACCGGGGAGCTGTTTTTT
CDR3aa: CASSASESTGELFF

j_gene: TRBJ1-3
abundance: once
d_gene: .
v_gene: TRBV28
CDR3nt: TGTGCCAGCTGGGGGGACACCATATATTTT
CDR3aa: CASWGDTIYF

j_gene: TRBJ2-1
abundance: once
d_gene: TRBD2
v_gene: TRBV7-7
CDR3nt: TGTGCTAGCAGTTCACGGGGCGGGACTAGGGAGAGCGGAGAGCAGTTCTTC
CDR3aa: CASSSRGGTRESGEQFF

j_gene: TRBJ2-5
abundance: .
d_gene: TRBD2
v_gene: TRBV7-2
CDR3nt: TGTGCCAGCAGCTTAGAAGGGCGGGGGTCCTACCAAGAGACCCAGTACTTC
CDR3aa: CASSLEGRGSYQETQYF

j_gene: TRBJ2-7
abundance: .
d_gene: .
v_gene: TRBV7-2
CDR3nt: TGTGCCAGCAGCTCCCTGGGTAATTACGAGCAGTACTTC
CDR3aa: CASSSLGNYEQYF

j_gene: TRBJ1-1
abundance: .
d_gene: .
v_gene: TRBV30
CDR3nt: TGTGCCTGGAGTGTTGCGCATTACACTGAAGCTTTCTTT
CDR3aa: CAWSVAHYTEAFF

j_gene: TRBJ2-2
abundance: .
d_gene: TRBD2
v_gene: TRBV30
CDR3nt: TGTGCCTGGCTCCTGGGGGGGACGGGGGAGCTGTTTTTT
CDR3aa: CAWLLGGTGELFF

j_gene: TRBJ2-7
abundance: .
d_gene: TRBD2
v_gene: TRBV27
CDR3nt: TGTGCCAGCAGAGGACTAGCGGGGGATTTCTACGAGCAGTACTTC
CDR3aa: CASRGLAGDFYEQYF

j_gene: TRBJ1-2
abundance: few
d_gene: TRBD1
v_gene: TRBV2
CDR3nt: TGTGCCAGCACGCGGGACAGTGGCTACACCTTC
CDR3aa: CASTRDSGYTF

j_gene: TRBJ1-1
abundance: .
d_gene: .
v_gene: TRBV5-1
CDR3nt: TGCGCCAGCAGCCCGGGACCGGGTATGAACACTGAAGCTTTCTTT
CDR3aa: CASSPGPGMNTEAFF

j_gene: TRBJ1-1
abundance: .
d_gene: .
v_gene: TRBV5-1
CDR3nt: TGCGCCAGCAGCTTGGCCGGGACCGCCAACACTGAAGCTTTCTTT
CDR3aa: CASSLAGTANTEAFF

j_gene: TRBJ2-7
abundance: .
d_gene: .
v_gene: TRBV7-2
CDR3nt: TGTGCCAGCAGGTTGGCTGTGCAGACCTACGAGCAGTACTTC
CDR3aa: CASRLAVQTYEQYF

j_gene: TRBJ2-2
abundance: .
d_gene: .
v_gene: TRBV14
CDR3nt: TGTGCCAGCAGCCAATACAGGGCCGGGGAGCTGTTTTTT
CDR3aa: CASSQYRAGELFF

j_gene: TRBJ1-2
abundance: once
d_gene: .
v_gene: TRBV10-1
CDR3nt: TGCGCCAGCAGTGAGTCGGTATTGAATGGCTACACCTTC
CDR3aa: CASSESVLNGYTF

j_gene: TRBJ1-4
abundance: .
d_gene: .
v_gene: TRBV6-5
CDR3nt: TGTGCCAGCAGTTTGGACAGAGAAAAACTGTTTTTT
CDR3aa: CASSLDREKLFF

j_gene: TRBJ1-4
abundance: .
d_gene: .
v_gene: TRBV10-3
CDR3nt: TGTGCCATCAGTGAGTCAATTTTTCCCTGGAGGAGGGAAGGTGAAAAACTGTTTTTT
CDR3aa: CAISESIFPWRREGEKLFF

j_gene: TRBJ1-2
abundance: .
d_gene: .
v_gene: TRBV15
CDR3nt: TGTGCCACCAGAACGCCGAGTCTCGGTGGCTACACCTTC
CDR3aa: CATRTPSLGGYTF

j_gene: TRBJ2-7
abundance: .
d_gene: .
v_gene: TRBV28
CDR3nt: TGTGCCAGCAGTGGCCGAGACAGGCAGTCCTACGAGCAGTACTTC
CDR3aa: CASSGRDRQSYEQYF

j_gene: TRBJ2-3
abundance: once
d_gene: .
v_gene: TRBV5-4
CDR3nt: TGTGCCAGCAGCCGGGACGCAGATACGCAGTATTTT
CDR3aa: CASSRDADTQYF

j_gene: TRBJ2-7
abundance: .
d_gene: TRBD1
v_gene: TRBV16
CDR3nt: TGTGCCAGCAGCCACACAGGACAGGGGGCCATCCACGAGCAGTACTTC
CDR3aa: CASSHTGQGAIHEQYF

j_gene: TRBJ2-2
abundance: once
d_gene: TRBD2
v_gene: TRBV4-1
CDR3nt: TGCGCCAGCAGCCACGCAGGACTAGCGCCTCAACCGACGAACACCGGGGAGCTGTTTTTT
CDR3aa: CASSHAGLAPQPTNTGELFF